Each of the 25 T cell receptor beta chains below was sequenced from the same sample in a study of T cell repertoires in cytomegalovirus infection. Using its own MiXCR run on the reads, TCRdb lists one record per CDR3 protein. The sample carries 640,000 or so distinct CDR3 sequences, around 30% recorded once. No antigen has been assigned to these receptors. The starting material was cultured PBMCs, obtained from culture after CMV antigen stimulation. These receptors were obtained from a human donor in good health (CMV status not recorded). Some clones in this sample may be carry-over from other donors' samples.

The gene calls are TRBV6-1 and TRBJ1-3; D might be TRBD1 (6 bases). Germline V lookup: CDR1 MNHNS, CDR2 SASEGT. Trimming pared 7 bases from V and 0 bases from J, leaving 10 bases between. This CDR3 spans 14 amino acids. Here the CDR3 DNA reads TGTGCCAGCACCCGGGACACCTCTGGAAACACCATATATTTT. Residues: CASTRDTSGNTIYF.

This clonotype has just a few counts. V gene TRBV12-5 combines with J gene TRBJ1-5; D gene uncertain. The CDR3 contains 14 residues. V gave up 2 bases and J gave up 6 bases, with 11 bases separating them. Germline CDR1 LGHNT, CDR2 FRNRAP. The CDR3, as DNA: TGTGCTAGTGGTTTGATGGGGTTAAGTCAGCCCCAGCATTTT. The encoded protein is CASGLMGLSQPQHF.

V gene TRBV5-1 combines with J gene TRBJ1-1; D perhaps matches TRBD1 (6 bases). Trimming took 2 bases from V and 7 from J, leaving 12 bases between them. CDR3 size: 13 residues. CDR1 and CDR2 from the germline V gene are SGHRS and YFSETQ. The CDR3 reads CASSFQSGVEAFF. The CDR3 DNA follows: TGCGCCAGCAGCTTTCAATCAGGGGTTGAAGCTTTCTTT.

The chain links TRBV6-5 to TRBJ2-1; 9 bases are shared with TRBD2. CDR1 and CDR2 from the germline V gene are MNHEY and SVGAGI. V lost 5 bases and J lost 8; bases outside the gene matches: 13. CDR3 length equals 16 residues. CDR3 nucleotide sequence: TGTGCCAGCAGTGCCATCCCAGCGGGGGGCTGGGATGAGCAGTTCTTC. It yields the protein CASSAIPAGGWDEQFF.

The sample holds a few counts of this clonotype. This chain uses TRBV7-2 with TRBJ2-7, with TRBD2 matching 14 bases. Germline CDR1 reads SGHTA; CDR2 reads FQGNSA. Trimming removed 3 bases from V and 7 bases from J; junction bases left unmatched: 8. The CDR3 has 16 amino acids. The DNA for the CDR3 is TGTGCCAGCAGCTTTTCCGGGACTAGCGGGGGTGGGGAGCAGTACTTC. Translated, it gives CASSFSGTSGGGEQYF.

V is TRBV6-2 or TRBV6-3 and J is TRBJ2-1, with D possibly TRBD2 on 5 matching bases. The CDR3 sequence is 14 residues long. The ends were cut back, 0 bases at V and 6 bases at J, with 9 bases in the middle. Germline-derived CDR1 and CDR2 are MNHEY and SVGEGT. CDR3 sequence: CASSYSSSTNEQFF. CDR3 in DNA: TGTGCCAGCAGTTACTCTTCTAGCACCAATGAGCAGTTCTTC.

The chain has TRBV20-1 and TRBJ2-3; 9 positions agree with TRBD1. V gave up 6 bases and J gave up 1 base; unmatched junction bases: 8. The length of the CDR3 is 15 residues. CDR1 is DFQATT, CDR2 SNEGSKA, per germline (reference sequence). The CDR3 loop is CSAKTTGGGTDTQYF. CDR3 in DNA: TGCAGTGCCAAAACGACAGGGGGAGGCACAGATACGCAGTATTTT.

The chain joins TRBV7-9 to TRBJ2-7; 8 nucleotides line up with TRBD2. Per germline, CDR1 SEHNR and CDR2 FQNEAQ (reference sequence). V lost 5 bases to trimming and J lost 3 bases; unmatched junction nucleotides: 6. The CDR3 runs to 14 residues. CDR3 loop: CASSLREVGYEQYF. As DNA, the CDR3 is TGTGCCAGCAGCCTGCGGGAGGTAGGCTACGAGCAGTACTTC.

V is TRBV7-2 and J is TRBJ1-5; 7 bases are shared with TRBD1. Germline-derived CDR1 and CDR2 are SGHTA and FQGNSA. The CDR3 is made up of 13 amino acids. V shed 6 bases and J 9 bases; nucleotides not matched to a gene: 8. The CDR3 DNA reads TGTGCCAGCAGTCCGGACAGGATAGGGCCCCAGCATTTT. Its protein is CASSPDRIGPQHF.

CDR3 coding DNA: TGTGCCAGCTCACCACGGCTCCCCGGGACTAGCGGAGACACTAGCACAGATACGCAGTATTTT. Encoded protein: CASSPRLPGTSGDTSTDTQYF. J is TRBJ2-3 and V is TRBV18; 11 nucleotides align to TRBD2. The germline V gene has CDR1 KGHSH and CDR2 LQKENI. There are 21 residues in the CDR3. Unmatched junction bases numbered 15, after V lost 1 base and J lost 0 bases.

V usage is TRBV6-5 and J usage is TRBJ2-7; 9 nucleotides agree with TRBD2. Germline-derived CDR1 and CDR2 are MNHEY and SVGAGI. The CDR3 contains 16 residues. After removal of 2 bases from V and 4 bases from J, the junction contained 9 bases not matched to a gene. CDR3 amino acids: CASSYTPSGRTYEQYF. DNA for the CDR3: TGTGCCAGCAGTTACACCCCCAGCGGGAGGACGTACGAGCAGTACTTC.

J is TRBJ2-5 and V is TRBV2, with 7 bases fitting TRBD2. The germline CDR1 and CDR2 sequences are SNHLY and FYNNEI. The length of the CDR3 is 14 residues. Losses at the gene ends were 3 bases for V and 5 bases for J; bases not matched to a gene: 6. The CDR3 loop reads CASSDVGTMETQYF. DNA for the CDR3: TGTGCCAGCAGTGATGTTGGGACTATGGAGACCCAGTACTTC.

CDR3 sequence (DNA): TGTGCCAGCAGCCAGTACGCCGGGGAGCTGTTTTTT. It specifies CASSQYAGELFF. This chain connects TRBV14 to TRBJ2-2, with D hard to call. Looked up from germline, CDR1 is SGHDN and CDR2 is FVKESK. Trimming took 3 bases from V and 6 from J, leaving 5 bases between them. This CDR3 comprises 12 residues.

This clonotype appeared once. The rearrangement joins TRBV6-6 to TRBJ1-4, with 7 bases aligning to TRBD1. V shed 5 bases and J 2 bases; nucleotides not matched to a gene: 8. Germline V gene data show CDR1 as MNHNY and CDR2 as SVGAGI (reference sequence). The CDR3 has 16 amino acids. As DNA, the CDR3 is TGTGCCAGCAGTGGCGACAGGGCTTCGACTAATGAAAAACTGTTTTTT. It yields the protein CASSGDRASTNEKLFF.

This clonotype has only a few counts. The chain recombines TRBV20-1 with TRBJ2-5, with a weak D call TRBD1 (6 bases). V was shortened by 5 bases and J by 2 bases, with 12 bases between the two germline ends. The CDR3 contains 13 residues. CDR1 and CDR2 (germline): DFQATT, SNEGSKA (reference sequence). Here the CDR3 reads CSALTDRQETQYF. DNA of the CDR3: TGCAGTGCTCTAACGGACAGACAAGAGACCCAGTACTTC.

The CDR3 DNA reads TGTGCCAGCAGCCAAGACGCAGGGCTCTGGTACGAGCAGTACTTC. As protein: CASSQDAGLWYEQYF. This sequence joins TRBV4-2 and TRBJ2-7; tentative D call: TRBD1 (5 bases). The CDR3 spans 15 residues. V dropped 0 bases and J dropped 4 bases, with 13 bases sitting between them. Germline CDR1 reads LGHNA; CDR2 reads YNFKEQ.

The V gene is TRBV27, the J gene TRBJ2-3; D possibly corresponds to TRBD2 (6 bases). CDR3 length: 14 residues. The germline V gene has CDR1 MNHEY and CDR2 SMNVEV (reference sequence). V lost 6 bases, J lost 2 bases, and 12 bases lay in between. The CDR3 reads CASRPGLDTDTQYF. The DNA for the CDR3 is TGTGCCAGCAGGCCGGGACTGGACACAGATACGCAGTATTTT.

This clonotype was picked up many times. The chain is built from TRBV7-2 and TRBJ2-1; the D gene is possibly TRBD1 (5 bases). The CDR3 contains 19 residues. The V and J ends lost 4 bases and 0 bases respectively, with 22 bases between them. The V gene's germline CDR1 is SGHTA and CDR2 FQGNSA. CDR3 amino acids: CASSSRRSLGVGSYNEQFF. In DNA, the CDR3 is TGTGCCAGCAGCTCGCGACGCTCCTTAGGGGTGGGCTCCTACAATGAGCAGTTCTTC. Full variable domain (remainder filled in from reference TRBV7-2 and TRBJ2-1): GAGVSQSPSNKVTEKGKDVELRCDPISGHTALYWYRQSLGQGLEFLIYFQGNSAPDKSGLPSDRFSAERTGGSVSTLTIQRTQQEDSAVYLCASSSRRSLGVGSYNEQFFGPGTRLTVL.

This clonotype has just a few counts. V is TRBV14 and J is TRBJ2-7; D possibly matches TRBD1 or TRBD2 (8 bases each). The CDR3 runs 16 residues. Germline CDR1 is SGHDN and CDR2 is FVKESK. The V end was cut by 1 base, the J end by 3 bases, with 16 bases between. The DNA for the CDR3 is TGTGCCAGCAGCCAAGCGGGGGGGACAGGACTCTACGAGCAGTACTTC. Translation gives CASSQAGGTGLYEQYF.

The chain employs TRBV10-2 and TRBJ2-1, with TRBD1 as a possible D gene (5 bases). Germline values: CDR1 WSHSY, CDR2 SAAADI. Trimming shortened V by 8 bases and J by 0 bases, and 11 bases separated the two germline ends. This CDR3 region has 14 residues. The CDR3 reads CASENQGSYNEQFF. In nucleotides, the CDR3 is TGCGCCAGCGAAAACCAGGGCTCCTACAATGAGCAGTTCTTC.

About this clonotype: A single base separates this from a much larger clone, so it may be a read error. V is TRBV27 and J is TRBJ2-5, with 9 bases matching TRBD2. The germline V gene has CDR1 MNHEY and CDR2 SMNVEV (reference sequence). Unmatched junction bases numbered 3, after V lost 5 bases and J lost 2 bases. The length of the CDR3 is 14 residues. The CDR3 here is CASSGLARQETQYF. CDR3 bases: TGTGCCAGCAGTGGACTAGCGAGACAAGAGACCCAGTACTTC.

In this sample, this clonotype turned up a few times. The chain combines TRBV19 with TRBJ1-2; 8 positions match TRBD1. In germline, CDR1 is LNHDA, CDR2 SQIVND (reference sequence). The CDR3 runs to 13 residues. V lost 3 bases and J lost 10; bases outside the gene matches: 7. The CDR3 DNA reads as TGTGCCAGTAGTATCGGATCGGACAGGGACTACACCTTC. Translated: CASSIGSDRDYTF. Based on the CDR3 plus reference TRBV19 and TRBJ1-2, the full variable domain is DGGITQSPKYLFRKEGQNVTLSCEQNLNHDAMYWYRQDPGQGLRLIYYSQIVNDFQKGDIAEGYSVSREKKESFPLTVTSAQKNPTAFYLCASSIGSDRDYTFGSGTRLTVV.

This chain uses TRBV20-1 with TRBJ2-3, with TRBD2 identical over 8 bases. The CDR3 covers 14 residues. V shed 0 bases and J 6 bases; nucleotides not matched to a gene: 5. CDR1 DFQATT and CDR2 SNEGSKA come from the germline V gene (reference sequence). The CDR3 here is CSARDVSGGDTQYF. DNA of the CDR3: TGCAGTGCTAGAGATGTGAGCGGGGGTGATACGCAGTATTTT.

The rearrangement joins TRBV2 to TRBJ1-1; the D gene is possibly TRBD1 (5 bases). The CDR3 totals 12 residues. Germline V gene data show CDR1 as SNHLY and CDR2 as FYNNEI. Trimming took 1 base from V and 7 from J, leaving 7 bases between them. CDR3 in amino acids: CASSEEGLEAFF. In DNA form, the CDR3 reads TGTGCCAGCAGTGAAGAGGGACTTGAAGCTTTCTTT.

This clonotype came up many times. The CDR3 bases are TGTGCCAGCAGCGAAAGGGGACGGATCCTCAATCAGCCCCAGCATTTT. This translates into CASSERGRILNQPQHF. The chain recombines TRBV7-8 with TRBJ1-5, with a possible D match to TRBD1 (5 bases). CDR3 length: 16 amino acids. V lost 5 bases, J lost 3 bases, and 17 bases lay in between. Germline CDR1 SGHVS, CDR2 FQNEAQ.